The 13 T cell receptor beta chains listed next were all sequenced from one sample in a study of blood T cell repertoires in COVID-19. The data were produced by immunoSEQ multiplex PCR, yet TCRdb's version contains in-frame clones alone and is incomplete. Of around 330,000 clones listed, approximately 91% are singletons. Source material: PBMCs or T cells enriched from blood (not recorded which). The receptors stem from a man between 60 and 75 years old who had recovered from COVID-19.

DNA of the CDR3: TGTGCCAGCAGCCAACTCGGGACAGGGAATAATTCACCCCTCCACTTT. This translates into CASSQLGTGNNSPLHF. V usage is TRBV3-1 (or the pseudogene TRBV3-2) and J usage is TRBJ1-6; 9 nucleotides align to TRBD1. The CDR3 extends over 16 amino acids. Germline values: CDR1 LGHDT, CDR2 YNNKEL (reference sequence). Unmatched junction bases numbered 4, after V lost 2 bases and J lost 5 bases.

V gene TRBV19 combines with J gene TRBJ2-2; possibly TRBD1 for D (6 bases). The V end was cut by 6 bases, the J end by 2 bases, with 13 bases between. CDR1 is LNHDA, CDR2 SQIVND, per germline (reference sequence). The CDR3 loop spans 15 amino acids. For the CDR3, the DNA is TGTGCCAGTAGGATCGGGACATCTAACACCGGGGAGCTGTTTTTT. This encodes CASRIGTSNTGELFF.

The chain uses TRBV13 and TRBJ2-7; the match to TRBD1 covers 11 bases. The CDR3 contains 16 residues. V was pared by 6 bases and J by 5 bases, with 12 bases of the junction left unmatched. Germline-derived CDR1 and CDR2 are PRHDT and FYEKMQ (reference sequence). For the CDR3, the DNA is TGTGCCAGCAGTTTGGGCCGGGACAGGGGGGGCCACGAGCAGTACTTC. Its translation: CASSLGRDRGGHEQYF.

The chain recombines TRBV29-1 with TRBJ1-1; no reliable D call. Trimming took 3 bases from V and 6 from J, leaving 5 bases between them. The CDR3 covers 10 residues. Germline CDR1 reads SQVTM; CDR2 reads ANQGSEA. As DNA, the CDR3 is TGCAGCGTTGAGGGCGCTGAAGCTTTCTTT. Amino acids: CSVEGAEAFF.

A remark on this clone: Germline and junction disagree at one end, which may indicate a read error. This chain links TRBV28 with TRBJ2-1, with D hard to call. The CDR3 sequence is 15 residues long. Germline-derived CDR1 and CDR2 are MDHEN and SYDVKM. CDR3 coding DNA: TGTGCCAGCAGTGTCCGCCAGGTCTCCTCCAATGAGCAGTTCTTC. It yields the protein CASSVRQVSSNEQFF.

The DNA of the CDR3 is TGTGCCAGCAGCCCCGGACTCCTTCCCTACGAGCAGTACTTC. It is translated as CASSPGLLPYEQYF. The chain couples TRBV7-9 to TRBJ2-7, with D possibly being TRBD2 (5 bases). V lost 5 bases, J lost 2 bases, and 13 bases lay in between. The CDR3 totals 14 residues. CDR1 and CDR2 from the germline V gene are SEHNR and FQNEAQ (reference sequence).

The V and J genes are TRBV13 and TRBJ2-5; 13 bases align to TRBD2. Germline V gene sequence: CDR1 PRHDT, CDR2 FYEKMQ (reference sequence). Germline trimming cut 5 bases from V and 5 bases from J; bases unmatched to any gene: 8. The CDR3 is 16 amino acids. The CDR3 DNA is TGTGCCAGCAGCCGAATGACTAGCGGGAGGTGGGAGACCCAGTACTTC. Amino acid sequence: CASSRMTSGRWETQYF.

This clone showed up just a few times. The rearrangement uses TRBV7-2 and TRBJ1-1, with 9 nucleotides matching TRBD1. The length of the CDR3 is 15 residues. Germline V CDR1 and CDR2: SGHTA, FQGNSA. V lost 2 bases, J lost 4 bases, and 5 bases stayed unmatched. The CDR3 loop is CASSLTGQGSTEAFF. The CDR3 nucleotides read TGTGCCAGCAGCTTAACAGGACAGGGGAGCACTGAAGCTTTCTTT.

The J gene is TRBJ2-5, the V gene TRBV18, with a tentative D call TRBD2 (5 bases). CDR3 length equals 14 residues. V lost 3 bases, J lost 1 base, and 9 bases lay in between. The V gene's germline CDR1 is KGHSH and CDR2 LQKENI. Written as DNA, the CDR3 is TGTGCCAGCTCACCGAGGGAGCTCCAAGAGACCCAGTACTTC. It codes for CASSPRELQETQYF.

The chain is built from TRBV5-1 and TRBJ1-5; 7 nucleotides agree with TRBD1. Germline V CDR1 and CDR2: SGHRS, YFSETQ. After removal of 2 bases from V and 7 bases from J, the junction contained 6 bases not matched to a gene. The CDR3 runs 14 residues. The CDR3 DNA reads TGCGCCAGCAGCTTAGGGGACAGATCCCAGCCCCAGCATTTT. Its protein product is CASSLGDRSQPQHF.

V and J are TRBV28 and TRBJ1-1; the D is unclear. The CDR3 runs 14 residues. V gave up 6 bases and J gave up 1 base, with 12 bases separating them. Germline CDR1 and CDR2: MDHEN and SYDVKM. The CDR3 DNA is TGTGCCAGCAGAATAACAGTTGCGAACACTGAAGCTTTCTTT. Translating gives CASRITVANTEAFF.

V gene TRBV2 combines with J gene TRBJ2-1, with TRBD1 matching over 8 bases. J lost 0 bases, V lost 4 bases, and 5 bases had no gene match. The CDR3 loop spans 16 amino acids. The germline gives CDR1 SNHLY, CDR2 FYNNEI. The CDR3 here is CASSGQGLSSYNEQFF. The DNA for the CDR3 is TGTGCCAGCAGTGGACAGGGGCTTAGCTCCTACAATGAGCAGTTCTTC.

In this sample, this clone turned up once. The chain carries TRBV11-2 and TRBJ2-1; tentatively, D is TRBD1 (5 bases). Germline CDR1 is SGHAT and CDR2 is FQNNGV. V lost 5 bases and J 5 bases, leaving 10 bases between the germline ends. CDR3 size: 13 residues. The CDR3 region has the DNA TGTGCCAGCAGCCTCGCAGGGAACAATGAGCAGTTCTTC. Its protein is CASSLAGNNEQFF.